A single sample is the source of the 11 T cell receptor beta chains below, sequenced in a study of shared clonotypes between healthy human individuals. Method: immunoSEQ multiplex PCR; TCRdb's copy keeps in-frame clones and lacks some. Found here are some 1.5 million clones, 98% of them singletons; the top ten hold around 0.47%. Sequences were obtained from naive CD4+ T cells sorted from blood. The subset: CD45RA+ positively selected. All receptors come from a man in his thirties or forties in good health.

The rearrangement joins TRBV10-3 to TRBJ2-3; D uncertain. Trimming pared 5 bases from V and 5 bases from J, leaving 11 bases between. The CDR3 consists of 13 residues. CDR1 is ENHRY and CDR2 is SYGVKD in the germline V gene. The CDR3 is CAISKNSQDTQYF. The CDR3 coding sequence is TGTGCCATCAGTAAGAATTCCCAAGATACGCAGTATTTT.

The CDR3 sequence is CASSQGTPGGEQYF. DNA of the CDR3: TGTGCCAGTAGTCAAGGGACACCTGGAGGGGAGCAGTACTTC. The genes are TRBV19 and TRBJ2-7; tentatively, D is TRBD1 or TRBD2 (6 bases each). CDR1 is LNHDA and CDR2 is SQIVND in the germline V gene (reference sequence). The ends were cut back, 5 bases at V and 7 bases at J, with 18 bases in the middle. The CDR3 is 14 residues long. Complete variable domain (other parts from reference TRBV19 and TRBJ2-7): DGGITQSPKYLFRKEGQNVTLSCEQNLNHDAMYWYRQDPGQGLRLIYYSQIVNDFQKGDIAEGYSVSREKKESFPLTVTSAQKNPTAFYLCASSQGTPGGEQYFGPGTRLTVT.

To note about this clone: The sample contains more than one DNA sequence encoding this CDR3. The J gene is TRBJ2-6, the V gene TRBV5-8; D may be TRBD1 (6 bases). CDR1 SGHTS and CDR2 YDEGEE come from the germline V gene. V was pared by 3 bases and J by 2 bases, with 9 bases between. There are 15 residues in the CDR3. In nucleotides, the CDR3 is TGTGCCAGCAGCTGGGGGACAACTGGGGCCAACGTCCTGACTTTC. Its translation: CASSWGTTGANVLTF.

The chain's CDR3 is CASSPRGSGSYEQYF. CDR3 nucleotide sequence: TGTGCCAGCAGCCCCCGGGGTAGCGGGAGCTACGAGCAGTACTTC. This chain joins TRBV9 and TRBJ2-7; TRBD2 matches 9 bases. The CDR3 has 15 amino acids. The V gene end was trimmed by 4 bases and the J gene end by 3 bases; junction bases not matched to a gene: 8. Germline lookup yields CDR1 SGDLS and CDR2 YYNGEE.

The V call is TRBV10-1, the J call TRBJ1-1; 11 bases map to TRBD1. The V and J ends lost 7 bases and 4 bases, in that order; junction bases with no gene match: 5. This CDR3 has 14 amino acids. In germline, CDR1 is WNHNN, CDR2 SYGVQD (reference sequence). In DNA, the CDR3 is TGCGCCAGCATGGACAGGGGGCTGCCCACTGAAGCTTTCTTT. Protein sequence: CASMDRGLPTEAFF.

This sequence joins TRBV5-4 and TRBJ2-1; no reliable D call. Per germline, CDR1 SGHNT and CDR2 YYREEE (reference sequence). This CDR3 has 13 amino acids. Trimming removed 7 bases from V and 1 base from J, with 9 bases in between. CDR3 protein: CASRLDSYNEQFF. DNA of the CDR3: TGTGCCAGCCGGCTAGATTCCTACAATGAGCAGTTCTTC.

The chain links TRBV18 to TRBJ1-5; D possibly corresponds to TRBD1 (5 bases). This CDR3 spans 15 amino acids. The ends were cut back, 3 bases at V and 7 bases at J, with 16 bases in the middle. From germline, CDR1 is KGHSH and CDR2 LQKENI. This CDR3 is CASSPIDRRGQPQHF. The CDR3 DNA reads TGTGCCAGCTCACCCATAGACCGACGGGGGCAGCCCCAGCATTTT.

The chain is built from TRBV9 and TRBJ2-3; D is ambiguous. The CDR3 sequence is 12 residues long. The V gene lost 4 bases and the J gene lost 6 bases, with 9 bases spanning the gap. The germline gives CDR1 SGDLS, CDR2 YYNGEE. CDR3 in amino acids: CASSPATDTQYF. In DNA, the CDR3 is TGTGCCAGCAGCCCCGCGACGGATACGCAGTATTTT.

The V and J genes are TRBV29-1 and TRBJ2-7; the match to TRBD2 covers 8 bases. The CDR3 spans 13 residues. Losses at the gene ends were 8 bases for V and 3 bases for J; bases not matched to a gene: 9. Germline assignment: CDR1 SQVTM and CDR2 ANQGSEA. CDR3 coding DNA: TGCAGCATTCAAACTAGCGGAAGCTACGAGCAGTACTTC. It codes for CSIQTSGSYEQYF.

The chain joins TRBV29-1 to TRBJ1-1; 8 bases fit TRBD1. Trimming at V came to 5 bases and at J to 5 bases, leaving 4 bases not matched to a gene. Germline CDR1 SQVTM, CDR2 ANQGSEA. The CDR3 loop spans 12 amino acids. CDR3 sequence reads: CSVKQGGTEAFF. CDR3 DNA: TGCAGCGTTAAACAGGGGGGAACTGAAGCTTTCTTT.

The chain is built from TRBV28 and TRBJ2-1; 7 positions agree with TRBD1. V lost 5 bases and J lost 7; bases outside the gene matches: 5. CDR3 size: 13 residues. Germline V lookup: CDR1 MDHEN, CDR2 SYDVKM. CDR3 nucleotide sequence: TGTGCCAGCAGTCATACAGGGGCTAATGAGCAGTTCTTC. Translating gives CASSHTGANEQFF.